The 19 T cell receptor beta chains below were found in one sample sequenced in a study of shared clonotypes between healthy human individuals. TCRdb's table, derived via immunoSEQ multiplex PCR, lists solely in-frame clones and lacks some. Of a few million clones in the sample, 85% to 95% are singletons; the top ten hold over 0.12%. The sequencing input was naive CD4+ T cells sorted from blood. Regarding subset: CD45RA+ positively selected. The receptors originated from a man aged 18 to 30 in good health.

The sample holds one count of this clone. The rearrangement links TRBV2 to TRBJ2-7, with 12 bases fitting TRBD1. Germline trimming cut 8 bases from V and 4 bases from J; bases unmatched to any gene: 6. The CDR3 runs to 14 residues. From germline, CDR1 is SNHLY and CDR2 FYNNEI. CDR3 in amino acids: CASRVGQGAYEQYF. The DNA for the CDR3 is TGTGCCAGCCGCGTGGGACAGGGGGCTTACGAGCAGTACTTC.

This clone came up once. The V call is TRBV14, the J call TRBJ2-7, with 11 bases that match TRBD2. Germline V gene lookup returns CDR1 SGHDN and CDR2 FVKESK. The CDR3 spans 20 residues. With V trimmed by 0 bases and J by 4 bases, 17 bases remained unmatched. CDR3 sequence (DNA): TGTGCCAGCAGCCAAGAGACCCCGGGACTAGCGGCAGAATCCATATACGAGCAGTACTTC. It codes for CASSQETPGLAAESIYEQYF.

This rearrangement joins TRBV27 to TRBJ2-7; D possibly matches TRBD1 or TRBD2 (5 bases each). V was pared by 5 bases and J by 6 bases, with 20 bases between. This CDR3 is built from 15 residues. Germline V gene sequence: CDR1 MNHEY, CDR2 SMNVEV (reference sequence). The chain's CDR3 is CASSGGVEGRAEQYF. For the CDR3, the DNA is TGTGCCAGCAGTGGGGGTGTCGAGGGGCGAGCCGAGCAGTACTTC.

Remarks on this clone: Because the CDR3's place on the DNA is in doubt, the DNA is left out and the CDR3 is given as listed by TCRdb. The chain couples TRBV6-6 to TRBJ2-7; TRBD2, as called in the table, went unchecked against the DNA. Inclusive of both ends, the CDR3 amounts to 14 amino acids. In germline, CDR1 is MNHNY, CDR2 SVGAGI (reference sequence). CDR3 protein: CASSSVLGLFEQYF.

Regarding this clone: A much larger clone is a single base away; this may be a read error. This specimen includes other DNA sequences encoding the same CDR3. The J gene is TRBJ1-1, the V gene TRBV27; possibly TRBD1 for D (5 bases). The V gene's germline CDR1 is MNHEY and CDR2 SMNVEV (reference sequence). V was cut by 6 bases and J by 1 base, with 9 bases left in between. The CDR3 loop spans 13 amino acids. The CDR3 sequence: CASSLQENTEAFF. Written as DNA, the CDR3 is TGTGCCAGCAGCCTACAGGAGAACACTGAAGCTTTCTTT.

The chain recombines TRBV28 with TRBJ1-1; 9 positions agree with TRBD1. This CDR3 is built from 13 residues. Trimming at V came to 8 bases and at J to 2 bases, leaving 3 bases not matched to a gene. Germline V gene sequence: CDR1 MDHEN, CDR2 SYDVKM. In DNA form, the CDR3 reads TGTGCCAGCCATACAGGGGGCAACACTGAAGCTTTCTTT. Protein product: CASHTGGNTEAFF.

The V call is TRBV10-3, the J call TRBJ2-2, with 8 nucleotides matching TRBD1. Germline V CDR1 and CDR2: ENHRY, SYGVKD. The CDR3 has 14 amino acids. The ends lost 6 bases at V and 4 bases at J; junction bases unmatched: 4. CDR3 sequence: CAIRGQVTTGELFF. As DNA, the CDR3 is TGTGCCATCAGGGGACAGGTGACCACCGGGGAGCTGTTTTTT.

The chain's CDR3 is CASSQGVTGTANQPQHF. The CDR3 nucleotides are TGCGCCAGCAGCCAAGGCGTCACCGGGACTGCAAATCAGCCCCAGCATTTT. The chain carries TRBV4-1 and TRBJ1-5; D is perhaps TRBD1 (5 bases). There are 17 residues in the CDR3. V was pared by 1 base and J by 4 bases, with 17 bases between. The germline gives CDR1 MGHRA, CDR2 YSYEKL.

This clone came up a few times. The rearrangement links TRBV9 to TRBJ1-1, with a possible D match to TRBD1 (5 bases). The germline V and J ends were trimmed by 5 bases and 5 bases, with 13 bases remaining between them. This CDR3 has 13 residues. CDR1 is SGDLS and CDR2 is YYNGEE in the germline V gene. CDR3 amino acids: CASSAGIETEAFF. The CDR3 DNA reads as TGTGCCAGCAGTGCAGGGATTGAGACTGAAGCTTTCTTT.

The V and J genes are TRBV7-9 and TRBJ2-6, with 10 bases aligning to TRBD1. V dropped 3 bases and J dropped 0; count of bases not matched to a gene: 8. The CDR3 contains 19 residues. Germline V gene sequence: CDR1 SEHNR, CDR2 FQNEAQ (reference sequence). CDR3 residues: CASSLGEWDRGSGANVLTF. The CDR3 DNA sequence: TGTGCCAGCAGCTTGGGAGAGTGGGACAGGGGCTCTGGGGCCAACGTCCTGACTTTC.

This rearrangement joins TRBV6-6 to TRBJ2-1; 7 positions agree with TRBD1. From germline, CDR1 is MNHNY and CDR2 SVGAGI (reference sequence). The CDR3 consists of 12 residues. With 6 bases clipped from V and 7 bases from J, the junction kept 3 bases outside the gene matches. In DNA form, the CDR3 reads TGTGCCAGCAGCTTGGACAGGAATGAGCAGTTCTTC. Translated: CASSLDRNEQFF.

On this clone: Distinct nucleotide sequences in the sample also encode this CDR3. The CDR3 sequence is CASSPRQGSNEKLFF. DNA for the CDR3: TGTGCCAGCAGCCCTCGACAGGGTTCTAATGAAAAACTGTTTTTT. The V gene is TRBV7-9, the J gene TRBJ1-4; 7 bases match TRBD1. With 5 bases clipped from V and 3 bases from J, the junction kept 6 bases outside the gene matches. CDR3 length: 15 residues. Germline loops: CDR1 SEHNR, CDR2 FQNEAQ (reference sequence).

The chain links TRBV7-2 to TRBJ1-5; D gene ambiguous. V lost 5 bases, J lost 0 bases, and 11 bases lay in between. The CDR3 has 15 amino acids. Germline-derived CDR1 and CDR2 are SGHTA and FQGNSA. CDR3 loop: CASSDGNLSNQPQHF. The CDR3 DNA follows: TGTGCCAGCAGCGACGGGAACCTTAGCAATCAGCCCCAGCATTTT.

The chain joins TRBV2 to TRBJ2-7; 10 nucleotides agree with TRBD2. This CDR3 has 15 residues. The V gene's germline CDR1 is SNHLY and CDR2 FYNNEI. J lost 6 bases, V lost 1 base, and 6 bases had no gene match. CDR3 region: CASSEETSGPLEQYF. In DNA form, the CDR3 reads TGTGCCAGCAGTGAAGAGACTAGCGGGCCTCTCGAGCAGTACTTC.

The table lists this clone with a count of one. The J gene is TRBJ2-3, the V gene TRBV9; tentative D call: TRBD2 (6 bases). V lost 4 bases and J 2 bases, leaving 17 bases between the germline ends. The CDR3 sequence is 16 residues long. Germline V CDR1 and CDR2: SGDLS, YYNGEE. In nucleotides, the CDR3 is TGTGCCAGCAGCCAGACGGCGGGACCGCCCACAGATACGCAGTATTTT. Translation: CASSQTAGPPTDTQYF.

The chain employs TRBV5-4 and TRBJ2-5, with D unresolved. V dropped 7 bases and J dropped 2 bases, with 3 bases sitting between them. The germline V gene encodes CDR1 SGHNT and CDR2 YYREEE (reference sequence). The CDR3 sequence is 10 residues long. The CDR3 loop is CASGQETQYF. The CDR3, as DNA: TGTGCCAGCGGGCAAGAGACCCAGTACTTC.

V gene TRBV5-5 combines with J gene TRBJ1-5; D not certain. The V gene lost 0 bases and the J gene lost 4 bases, with 11 bases spanning the gap. The CDR3 totals 15 residues. Germline V CDR1 and CDR2: SGHKS, YYEKEE (reference sequence). CDR3 sequence reads: CASSLESGRNQPQHF. CDR3 DNA: TGTGCCAGCAGCTTGGAATCGGGCAGGAATCAGCCCCAGCATTTT.

The V gene is TRBV7-2, the J gene TRBJ2-3; D uncertain. CDR3 length: 14 residues. V was shortened by 5 bases and J by 6 bases, with 15 bases between the two germline ends. The germline CDR1 and CDR2 sequences are SGHTA and FQGNSA. CDR3 bases: TGTGCCAGCAGCCTCCTCGGAGAAGGGGATACGCAGTATTTT. It codes for CASSLLGEGDTQYF.

This clone was recorded once. The chain recombines TRBV19 with TRBJ1-3; TRBD1 agrees at 7 bases. V shed 7 bases and J 4 bases; nucleotides not matched to a gene: 7. The CDR3 covers 14 residues. In germline, CDR1 is LNHDA, CDR2 SQIVND (reference sequence). This CDR3 reads CASTGTAVGNTIYF. In nucleotides, the CDR3 is TGTGCCAGTACCGGGACAGCGGTCGGAAACACCATATATTTT. Drawing the rest from reference TRBV19 and TRBJ1-3, the complete variable domain is DGGITQSPKYLFRKEGQNVTLSCEQNLNHDAMYWYRQDPGQGLRLIYYSQIVNDFQKGDIAEGYSVSREKKESFPLTVTSAQKNPTAFYLCASTGTAVGNTIYFGEGSWLTVV.